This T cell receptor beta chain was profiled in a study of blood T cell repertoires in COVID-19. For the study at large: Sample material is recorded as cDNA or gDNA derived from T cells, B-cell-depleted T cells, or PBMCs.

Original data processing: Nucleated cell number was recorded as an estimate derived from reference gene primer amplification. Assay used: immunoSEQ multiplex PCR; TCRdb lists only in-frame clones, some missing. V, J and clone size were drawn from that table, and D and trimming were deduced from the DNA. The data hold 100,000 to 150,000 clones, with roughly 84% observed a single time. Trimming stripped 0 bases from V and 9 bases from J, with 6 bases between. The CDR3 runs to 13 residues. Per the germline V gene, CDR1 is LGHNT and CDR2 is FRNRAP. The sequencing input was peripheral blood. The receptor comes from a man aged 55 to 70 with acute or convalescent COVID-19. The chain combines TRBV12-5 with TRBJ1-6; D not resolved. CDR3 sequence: CASGLVLGSPLHF. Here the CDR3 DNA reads TGTGCTAGTGGTTTGGTACTAGGTTCACCCCTCCACTTT.